This T cell receptor beta chain appears in the sequencing data of a study of beta chain features in type 1 diabetes. Study-level points and caveats: All four CD4+ subsets from Type 1 diabetes patients carried moderately but significantly shorter TCRB CDR3s.

This clone showed up just a few times. No antigen is known for it. Germline V gives CDR1 MNHNY, CDR2 SVGAGI (reference sequence). V shed 5 bases and J 2 bases; nucleotides not matched to a gene: 6. The CDR3 length is 16 residues. Of the isolated RNA, all was reverse transcribed, and so the sequenced material was expressed TCRB transcripts. TCRdb's table, derived via immunoSEQ multiplex PCR, lists solely in-frame clones and lacks some. Found here are around 360,000 clones, around 12% of them singletons; the top ten hold 0.0085% to 0.012%. V and J are TRBV6-6 and TRBJ2-7; 13 positions agree with TRBD2. The sequence was collected from a woman under 30 with type 1 diabetes. Sequencing used naive CD4+ T cells from blood. This CDR3 is CASSLRGTSGTYEQYF. As DNA, the CDR3 is TGTGCCAGCAGTCTCCGCGGGACTAGCGGGACCTACGAGCAGTACTTC.